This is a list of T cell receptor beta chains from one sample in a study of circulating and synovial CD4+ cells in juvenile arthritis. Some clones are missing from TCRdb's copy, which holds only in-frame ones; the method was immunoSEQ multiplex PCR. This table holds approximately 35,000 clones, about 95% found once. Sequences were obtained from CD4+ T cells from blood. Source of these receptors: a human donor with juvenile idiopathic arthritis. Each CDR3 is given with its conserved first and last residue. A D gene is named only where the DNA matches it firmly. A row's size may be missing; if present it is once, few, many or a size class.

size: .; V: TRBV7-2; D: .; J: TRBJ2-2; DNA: TGTGCCAGCAGCTGGGGACTGACGAACACCGGGGAGCTGTTTTTT; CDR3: CASSWGLTNTGELFF
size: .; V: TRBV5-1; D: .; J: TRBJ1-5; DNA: TGCGCCAGCAGCCCACAGGGTCCGGAGCCCCAGCATTTT; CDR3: CASSPQGPEPQHF
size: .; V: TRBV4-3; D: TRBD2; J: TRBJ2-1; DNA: TGCGCCAGCAGCCAAGCAGCGGGGGCCATCTACAATGAGCAGTTCTTC; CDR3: CASSQAAGAIYNEQFF
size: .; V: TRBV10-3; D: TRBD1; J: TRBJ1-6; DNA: TGTGCCATCAGTGGCCCCGGGACAGATAATTCACCCCTCCACTTT; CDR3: CAISGPGTDNSPLHF
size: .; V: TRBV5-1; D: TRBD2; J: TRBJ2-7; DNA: TGCGCCAGCAGCTTGGAGCGGGGGCCCTACGAGCAGTACTTC; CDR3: CASSLERGPYEQYF
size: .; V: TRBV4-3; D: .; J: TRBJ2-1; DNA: TGCGCCAGCAGCCAAGTTTATGGCTTCAGCTCCTACAATGAGCAGTTCTTC; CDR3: CASSQVYGFSSYNEQFF
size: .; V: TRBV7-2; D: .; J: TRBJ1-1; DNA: TGTGCCAGCAGCTTATCGGTGGGAGTGGAAACTGAAGCTTTCTTT; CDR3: CASSLSVGVETEAFF
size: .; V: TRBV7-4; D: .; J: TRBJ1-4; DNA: TGTGCCAGCAGCTTAGTTGGGGGACATTCTAATGAAAAACTGTTTTTT; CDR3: CASSLVGGHSNEKLFF
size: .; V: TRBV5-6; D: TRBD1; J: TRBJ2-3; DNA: TGTGCCAGCAGCGACCGAGGACAGGTCGGATGGGATACGCAGTATTTT; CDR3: CASSDRGQVGWDTQYF
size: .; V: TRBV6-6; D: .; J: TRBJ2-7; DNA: TGTGCCAGCAGTTACTTACAGACCGCCTACGAGCAGTACTTC; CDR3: CASSYLQTAYEQYF
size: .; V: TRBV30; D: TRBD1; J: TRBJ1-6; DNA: TGTGCCTGGAGTGTAACAGGGGGCAATTCACCCCTCCACTTT; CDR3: CAWSVTGGNSPLHF
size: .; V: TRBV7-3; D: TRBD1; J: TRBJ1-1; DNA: TGTGCCAGCAGCCCAGGACAGGGAAATAGCGCTGAAGCTTTCTTT; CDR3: CASSPGQGNSAEAFF
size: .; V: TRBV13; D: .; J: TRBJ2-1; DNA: TGTGCCAGCAGCTTAAGACTAGGAGCGAATGAGCAGTTCTTC; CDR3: CASSLRLGANEQFF
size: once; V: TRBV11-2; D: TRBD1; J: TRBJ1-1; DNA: TGTGCCAGCAGCTTAACAGGGGGGGTCACTGAAGCTTTCTTT; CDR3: CASSLTGGVTEAFF
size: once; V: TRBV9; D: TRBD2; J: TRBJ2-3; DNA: TGTGCCAGCAGCGTAGACACGACTAGCGGGGGGGCCGATACGCAGTATTTT; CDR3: CASSVDTTSGGADTQYF
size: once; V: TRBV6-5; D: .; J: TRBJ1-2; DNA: TGTGCCAGCAGTTACGGGGGGGGAAGCTATGGCTACACCTTC; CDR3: CASSYGGGSYGYTF
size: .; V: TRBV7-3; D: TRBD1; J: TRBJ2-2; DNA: TGTGCCAGCAGGGGACAGCACACCGGGGAGCTGTTTTTT; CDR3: CASRGQHTGELFF
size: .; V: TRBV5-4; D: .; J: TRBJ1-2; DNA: TGTGCCAGCAGCCAAGCCTATAACTATGGCTACACCTTC; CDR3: CASSQAYNYGYTF
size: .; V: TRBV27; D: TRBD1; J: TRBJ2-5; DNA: TGTGCCAGCAGTTTATACAGGGGGCGCGGAGAGACCCAGTACTTC; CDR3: CASSLYRGRGETQYF
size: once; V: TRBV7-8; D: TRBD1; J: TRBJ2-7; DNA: TGTGCCAGCAGAACTCGGACAGGGGGAAACGAGCAGTACTTC; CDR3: CASRTRTGGNEQYF
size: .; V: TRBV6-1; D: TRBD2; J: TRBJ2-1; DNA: TGTGCCAGCACCCTTAGCGGGGGAAACCCCAATGAGCAGTTCTTC; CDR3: CASTLSGGNPNEQFF
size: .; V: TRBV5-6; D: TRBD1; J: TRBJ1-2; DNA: TGTGCCAGCAGCTTGGCCAAGGGAAACAGGGGGAGGTATGGCTACACCTTC; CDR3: CASSLAKGNRGRYGYTF
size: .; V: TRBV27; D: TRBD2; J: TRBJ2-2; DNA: TGTGCCAGCAGTCCAAAGGGGAGGGGCACCGGGGAGCTGTTTTTT; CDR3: CASSPKGRGTGELFF
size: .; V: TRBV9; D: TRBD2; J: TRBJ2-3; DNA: TGTGCCAGCAGCGTGGCTAGCGGGGGGGTGGCAGATACGCAGTATTTT; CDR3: CASSVASGGVADTQYF
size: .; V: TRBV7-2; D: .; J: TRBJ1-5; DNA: TGTGCCAGCAGCTTATCAGGGACATCGAATCAGCCCCAGCATTTT; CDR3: CASSLSGTSNQPQHF
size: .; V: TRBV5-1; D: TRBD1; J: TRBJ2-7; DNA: TGCGCCAGCAGCTTGGATGGGACAGGTACCTACGAGCAGTACTTC; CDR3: CASSLDGTGTYEQYF
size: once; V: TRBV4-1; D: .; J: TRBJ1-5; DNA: TGCGCCAGCAGCCAAGATTTCCAGGGAAATCAGCCCCAGCATTTT; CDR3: CASSQDFQGNQPQHF
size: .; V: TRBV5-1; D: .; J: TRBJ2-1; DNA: TGCGCCAGCAGCTTTACAGGGAGCTCCTACAATGAGCAGTTCTTC; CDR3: CASSFTGSSYNEQFF
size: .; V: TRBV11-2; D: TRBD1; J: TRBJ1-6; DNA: TGTGCCAGCAGCTTAGCTATGACAGGGTCCAGCTCCTATAATTCACCCCTCCACTTT; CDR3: CASSLAMTGSSSYNSPLHF
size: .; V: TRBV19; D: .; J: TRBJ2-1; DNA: TGTGCCAGTAGTATTGAGGGATTAGTATTCAATGAGCAGTTCTTC; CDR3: CASSIEGLVFNEQFF
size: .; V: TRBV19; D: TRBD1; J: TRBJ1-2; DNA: TGTGCCAGTAGTGCGGGACAGGGGGTGAAGAGCTACACCTTC; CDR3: CASSAGQGVKSYTF
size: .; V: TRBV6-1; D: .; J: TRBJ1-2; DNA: TGTGCCAGCAGCGGGACACCGTCACACTATGGCTACACCTTC; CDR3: CASSGTPSHYGYTF
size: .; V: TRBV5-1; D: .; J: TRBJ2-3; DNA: TGCGCCAGCAGCGCGGGGACAGTGATGGATACGCAGTATTTT; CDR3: CASSAGTVMDTQYF
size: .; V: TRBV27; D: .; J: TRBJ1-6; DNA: TGTGCCAGCAGTTTATCGGGGAGCTCCTATAATTCCCCCCTCCACTTT; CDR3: CASSLSGSSYNSPLHF
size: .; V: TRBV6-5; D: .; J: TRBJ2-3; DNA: TGTGCCAGCAGTTACATTCAAGGGGGATCTACGCAGTATTTT; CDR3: CASSYIQGGSTQYF
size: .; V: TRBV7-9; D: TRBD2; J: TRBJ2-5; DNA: TGTGCCAGCAGCTCCCAGGGACTAGCGGGAGTAGAGACCCAGTACTTC; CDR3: CASSSQGLAGVETQYF
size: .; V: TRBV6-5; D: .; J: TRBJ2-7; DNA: TGTGCCAGCAGCCTAGACAGATACGAGCAGTACTTC; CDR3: CASSLDRYEQYF
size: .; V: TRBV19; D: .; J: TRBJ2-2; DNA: TGTGCCAGTAGTATCGGAGGGTGGAACACCGGGGAGCTGTTTTTT; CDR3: CASSIGGWNTGELFF
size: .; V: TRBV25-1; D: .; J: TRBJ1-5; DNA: TGTGCCAGCAGTGGAAGGGGTCGCAATCAGCCCCAGCATTTT; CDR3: CASSGRGRNQPQHF
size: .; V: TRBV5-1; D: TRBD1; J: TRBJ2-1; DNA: TGCGCCAGCAGTCCACGACAGGGGGGCTCCAATGAGCAGTTCTTC; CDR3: CASSPRQGGSNEQFF
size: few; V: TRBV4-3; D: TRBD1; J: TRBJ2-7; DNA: TGCGCCAGCAGCCAAGAGACAGGGGTCTCCTACGAGCAGTACTTC; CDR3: CASSQETGVSYEQYF
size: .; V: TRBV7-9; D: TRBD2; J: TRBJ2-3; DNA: TGTGCCAGCAGCACGACTAGCGGGGGATTTAGCACAGATACGCAGTATTTT; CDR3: CASSTTSGGFSTDTQYF
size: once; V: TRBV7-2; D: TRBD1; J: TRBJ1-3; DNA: TGTGCCAGCAGGGAGACAGGGCCTGGAAACACCATATATTTT; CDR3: CASRETGPGNTIYF
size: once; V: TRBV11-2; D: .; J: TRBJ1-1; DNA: TGTGCCAGCAGCCTCACATCAGTAACCACTGAAGCTTTCTTT; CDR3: CASSLTSVTTEAFF